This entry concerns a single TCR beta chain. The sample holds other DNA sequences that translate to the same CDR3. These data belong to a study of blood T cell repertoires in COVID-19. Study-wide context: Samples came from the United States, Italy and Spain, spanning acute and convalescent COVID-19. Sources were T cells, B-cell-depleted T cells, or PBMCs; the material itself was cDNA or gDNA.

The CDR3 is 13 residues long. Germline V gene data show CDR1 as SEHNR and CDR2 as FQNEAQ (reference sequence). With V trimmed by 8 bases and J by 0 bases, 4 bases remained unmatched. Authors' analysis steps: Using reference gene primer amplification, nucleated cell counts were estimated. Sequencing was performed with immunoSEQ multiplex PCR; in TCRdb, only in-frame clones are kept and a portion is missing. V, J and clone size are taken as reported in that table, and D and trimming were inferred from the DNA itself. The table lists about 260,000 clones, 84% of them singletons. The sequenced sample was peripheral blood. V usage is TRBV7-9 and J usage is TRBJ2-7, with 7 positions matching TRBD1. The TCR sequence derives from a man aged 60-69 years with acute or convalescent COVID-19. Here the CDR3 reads CASSRDSSYEQYF. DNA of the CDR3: TGTGCCAGCTCCCGGGACAGCTCCTACGAGCAGTACTTC.